The clone carrying this TCR beta chain was found many times. What it recognizes is unknown. The sample comes from a study of prognosis after radiotherapy for stage I lung cancer. Study-wide background: The non-small cell lung cancer patients were all considered medically inoperable, with comorbidities accounting for this in over 10 of them. The study recorded squamous cell carcinoma in seven patients and adenocarcinoma in 11 to 12.

Trimming left V 4 bases short and J 8 bases short, with 9 bases between. Germline CDR1 reads DFQATT; CDR2 reads SNEGSKA (reference sequence). This CDR3 comprises 11 residues. Study results and limitations: Patients who developed distant metastases had lower Shannon entropy after stereotactic body radiation therapy.

The TCR beta CDR3 region was amplified from genomic DNA, with two rounds of multiplex PCR being used for the amplification. Gene-specific primers for each TRBV and TRBJ gene drove first-round PCR. A second round of PCR was carried out using universal primers. MiXCR was run by TCRdb on the multiplex PCR reads, yielding one entry per CDR3 protein. The sample contains around 13,000 distinct CDR3 sequences, 25% to 30% of which appear only once. This receptor was taken from a donor at least 50 years old with non-small cell lung cancer. The chain joins TRBV20-1 to TRBJ2-1; D uncertain. Material: PBMCs, obtained before or after stereotactic body radiation therapy (not recorded which). The CDR3 bases are TGCAGTGCTATCGGAATGGATGAGCAGTTCTTC. It encodes CSAIGMDEQFF.